This entry lists 3 T cell receptor beta chains sequenced from one sample in a study of blood T cell repertoires in COVID-19. The protocol was immunoSEQ multiplex PCR, while the TCRdb copy is restricted to in-frame clones and leaves out a portion. The table has 220,000 or so clones, about 93% seen once. Sequenced sample: peripheral blood. The receptors were sampled from a man aged 55 to 69 with COVID-19, enrolled during active disease.

The V gene is TRBV19, the J gene TRBJ2-7; D is undetermined. The germline V and J ends were trimmed by 6 bases and 4 bases, with 19 bases remaining between them. Germline-derived CDR1 and CDR2 are LNHDA and SQIVND (reference sequence). This CDR3 is built from 15 residues. Here the CDR3 DNA reads TGTGCCAGTAGCCGTACAGATAATCCATCATACGAGCAGTACTTC. Its protein product is CASSRTDNPSYEQYF.

V is TRBV24-1 and J is TRBJ2-7; tentatively, D is TRBD2 (6 bases). V was shortened by 3 bases and J by 4 bases, with 15 bases between the two germline ends. The CDR3 loop spans 15 amino acids. The germline CDR1 and CDR2 sequences are KGHDR and SFDVKD. DNA for the CDR3: TGTGCCACCAGTGATCCCCGGACCGCGGGGTACGAGCAGTACTTC. This gives the protein CATSDPRTAGYEQYF.

V usage is TRBV2 and J usage is TRBJ2-3, with D possibly matching TRBD2 (5 bases). Trimming pared 8 bases from V and 4 bases from J, leaving 10 bases between. The CDR3 spans 12 residues. Per the germline V gene, CDR1 is SNHLY and CDR2 is FYNNEI. The DNA for the CDR3 is TGTGCCAGCGAGGGAAAGGCAGATACGCAGTATTTT. Its protein product is CASEGKADTQYF.